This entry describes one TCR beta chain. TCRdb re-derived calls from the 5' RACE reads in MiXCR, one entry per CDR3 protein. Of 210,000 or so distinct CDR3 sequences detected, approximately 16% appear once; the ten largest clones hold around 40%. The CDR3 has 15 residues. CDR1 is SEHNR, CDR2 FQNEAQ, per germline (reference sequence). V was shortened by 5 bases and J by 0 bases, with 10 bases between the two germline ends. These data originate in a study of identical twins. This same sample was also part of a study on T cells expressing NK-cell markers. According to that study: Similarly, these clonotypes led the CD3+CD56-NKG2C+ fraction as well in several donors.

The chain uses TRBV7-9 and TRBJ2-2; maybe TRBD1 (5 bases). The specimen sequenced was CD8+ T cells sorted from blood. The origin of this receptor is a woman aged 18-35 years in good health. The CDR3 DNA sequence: TGTGCCAGCAGCCCAGGGTGGGCGAACACCGGGGAGCTGTTTTTT. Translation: CASSPGWANTGELFF. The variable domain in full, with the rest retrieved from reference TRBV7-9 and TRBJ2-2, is DTGVSQNPRHKITKRGQNVTFRCDPISEHNRLYWYRQTLGQGPEFLTYFQNEAQLEKSRLLSDRFSAERPKGSFSTLEIQRTEQGDSAMYLCASSPGWANTGELFFGEGSRLTVL.